This TCR beta chain was sequenced in a study of cytomegalovirus exposure and HLA in healthy donors. Study information: When about 400 donors were genotyped, approximately 80% of them were found to fall in the Caucasian-associated ancestry cluster. Study results and caveats: Analyzed later, association rates of TCRs varied across HLA loci, with DRB1 most and HLA-C fewest. Sequences of the TCR beta chain were said to predict the HLA-A and HLA-B alleles of most subjects accurately.

PCR amplification relied on 60 Vbeta primers (plus 13 Jbeta primers). Profiling relied on immunoSEQ multiplex PCR, and the TCRdb table lists in-frame clones only, not all of them. The sample shows 150,000 to 200,000 clones, 65% to 75% of them seen only once. The CDR3 loop spans 14 amino acids. Germline V CDR1 and CDR2: MNHEY, SVGAGI. The V end lost 11 bases, the J end lost 5 bases, and 16 bases lay between the germline ends. A few counts support this clone. Its antigen remains unidentified. The receptor was derived from a human donor in good health. This chain links TRBV6-5 with TRBJ1-6; no definite D call. Sequenced input: PBMCs. The CDR3 DNA reads as TGTGCCTCCCACCGGGGAGCTCATAATTCACCCCTCCACTTT. Its translation: CASHRGAHNSPLHF.